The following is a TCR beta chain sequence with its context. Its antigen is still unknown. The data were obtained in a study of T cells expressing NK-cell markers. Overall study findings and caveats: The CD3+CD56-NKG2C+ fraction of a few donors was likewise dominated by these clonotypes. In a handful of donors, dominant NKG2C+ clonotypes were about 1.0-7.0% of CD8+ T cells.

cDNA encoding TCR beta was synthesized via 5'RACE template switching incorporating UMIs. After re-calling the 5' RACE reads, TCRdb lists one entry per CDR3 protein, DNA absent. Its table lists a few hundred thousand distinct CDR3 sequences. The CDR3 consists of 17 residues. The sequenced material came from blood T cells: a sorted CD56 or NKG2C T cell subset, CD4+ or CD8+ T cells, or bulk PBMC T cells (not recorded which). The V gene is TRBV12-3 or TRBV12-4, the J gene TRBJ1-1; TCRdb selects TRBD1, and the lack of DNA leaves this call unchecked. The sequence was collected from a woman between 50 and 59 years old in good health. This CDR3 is CASSYYDRVQGATEAFF.